This TCR beta chain is from a study of T cells in localized non-small cell lung cancer. Study conclusions and caveats: Within adjacent lung there appeared a median around 55 of the top 100 tumor clones.

Sequencing used immunoSEQ multiplex PCR; TCRdb keeps in-frame clones, though not all of them. The data show just over 20,000 clones, 85% seen once. Looked up from germline, CDR1 is MDHEN and CDR2 is SYDVKM. V lost 4 bases and J 4 bases, leaving 7 bases between the germline ends. The CDR3 loop spans 12 amino acids. This clone was observed a few times. The antigen is unknown. The TCR was taken from a woman aged 40-69 years with stage II squamous cell lung carcinoma. The chain carries TRBV28 and TRBJ1-2; D is possibly TRBD1 (5 bases). This material consisted of PBMCs, taken before any cancer treatment. CDR3 DNA sequence: TGTGCCAGCAGTTACGGGGGCTATGGCTACACCTTC. Its protein is CASSYGGYGYTF.